A selection of T cell receptor beta chains follows, all from one sample in a study of cytomegalovirus exposure and HLA in healthy donors. Produced via immunoSEQ multiplex PCR; TCRdb's table is partial and in-frame only. The sample totals approximately 120,000 clones; its top ten clones hold roughly 2%. The specimen sequenced was PBMCs. These receptors came from a woman aged 55-70 years in good health and CMV-seronegative. Both conserved end residues are part of each CDR3. Each record gives: CDR3 length, V gene, J gene, D gene, CDR3 protein, CDR3 DNA. D genes are given only for firm matches.

cdr3_length: 16
v_call: TRBV9
j_call: TRBJ2-5
d_call: NA
cdr3_aa: CASSVWGSNSQETQYF
cdr3_nt: TGTGCCAGCAGCGTTTGGGGCAGTAACTCCCAAGAGACCCAGTACTTC

cdr3_length: 14
v_call: TRBV9
j_call: TRBJ1-4
d_call: NA
cdr3_aa: CASSISGDHEKLFF
cdr3_nt: TGTGCCAGCAGCATCTCAGGGGATCATGAAAAACTGTTTTTT

cdr3_length: 16
v_call: TRBV5-5
j_call: TRBJ1-1
d_call: TRBD1
cdr3_aa: CASSLGIDRGFPEAFF
cdr3_nt: TGTGCCAGCAGCTTAGGAATCGACAGGGGGTTCCCTGAAGCTTTCTTT

cdr3_length: 16
v_call: TRBV7-9
j_call: TRBJ1-3
d_call: NA
cdr3_aa: CASSLAQGFSGNTIYF
cdr3_nt: TGTGCCAGCAGCTTAGCCCAGGGATTCTCTGGAAACACCATATATTTT

cdr3_length: 12
v_call: TRBV15
j_call: TRBJ1-1
d_call: NA
cdr3_aa: CATSNGNTEAFF
cdr3_nt: TGTGCCACCAGCAACGGGAACACTGAAGCTTTCTTT

cdr3_length: 13
v_call: TRBV14
j_call: TRBJ2-7
d_call: NA
cdr3_aa: CASSQGPGGEQYF
cdr3_nt: TGTGCCAGCAGCCAAGGACCTGGGGGGGAGCAGTACTTC

cdr3_length: 13
v_call: TRBV29-1
j_call: TRBJ1-2
d_call: NA
cdr3_aa: CSARGGVDYGYTF
cdr3_nt: TGCAGCGCACGGGGGGGAGTCGACTATGGCTACACCTTC

cdr3_length: 14
v_call: TRBV28
j_call: TRBJ2-5
d_call: NA
cdr3_aa: CASSTRGFQETQYF
cdr3_nt: TGTGCCAGCAGTACCCGAGGGTTCCAAGAGACCCAGTACTTC

cdr3_length: 18
v_call: TRBV27
j_call: TRBJ2-7
d_call: TRBD2
cdr3_aa: CASSLAPGKGGSAYEQYF
cdr3_nt: TGTGCCAGCAGTTTGGCCCCCGGGAAGGGCGGGAGTGCCTACGAGCAGTACTTC

cdr3_length: 14
v_call: TRBV5-4
j_call: TRBJ2-7
d_call: NA
cdr3_aa: CASSSARVAYEQYF
cdr3_nt: TGTGCCAGCAGCTCGGCCAGGGTCGCCTACGAGCAGTACTTC

cdr3_length: 16
v_call: TRBV7-9
j_call: TRBJ1-4
d_call: NA
cdr3_aa: CASSPRGLGRGEKLFF
cdr3_nt: TGTGCCAGCAGCCCTAGAGGATTGGGGCGAGGTGAAAAACTGTTTTTT

cdr3_length: 15
v_call: TRBV6-6
j_call: TRBJ2-7
d_call: TRBD1
cdr3_aa: CASSYDRTGPYEQYF
cdr3_nt: TGTGCCAGCAGTTACGACCGGACAGGACCTTACGAGCAGTACTTC

cdr3_length: 14
v_call: TRBV5-4
j_call: TRBJ2-4
d_call: NA
cdr3_aa: CASSLPGPKNIQYF
cdr3_nt: TGTGCCAGCAGCTTACCAGGGCCCAAAAACATTCAGTACTTC

cdr3_length: 14
v_call: TRBV5-1
j_call: TRBJ1-1
d_call: NA
cdr3_aa: CASSLGGENTEAFF
cdr3_nt: TGCGCCAGCAGCTTGGGTGGAGAGAACACTGAAGCTTTCTTT

cdr3_length: 13
v_call: TRBV18
j_call: TRBJ2-1
d_call: NA
cdr3_aa: CASSPGQYNEQFF
cdr3_nt: TGTGCCAGCTCACCGGGACAATACAATGAGCAGTTCTTC

cdr3_length: 16
v_call: TRBV10-2
j_call: TRBJ1-5
d_call: TRBD1
cdr3_aa: CASSEWGQVAPSPQHF
cdr3_nt: TGCGCCAGCAGTGAGTGGGGACAGGTGGCTCCAAGCCCCCAGCATTTT

cdr3_length: 13
v_call: TRBV11-3
j_call: TRBJ2-2
d_call: TRBD1
cdr3_aa: CASSSGGAGELFF
cdr3_nt: TGTGCCAGCAGCTCAGGGGGTGCCGGGGAGCTGTTTTTT

cdr3_length: 13
v_call: TRBV2
j_call: TRBJ1-6
d_call: TRBD1
cdr3_aa: CASNRQGNSPLHF
cdr3_nt: TGTGCCAGCAACCGACAGGGGAATTCACCCCTCCACTTT

cdr3_length: 15
v_call: TRBV5-1
j_call: TRBJ2-3
d_call: NA
cdr3_aa: CASSLAGRRTDTQYF
cdr3_nt: TGCGCCAGCAGCTTGGCGGGGAGACGCACAGATACGCAGTATTTT

cdr3_length: 14
v_call: TRBV7-9
j_call: TRBJ2-3
d_call: NA
cdr3_aa: CASSEDTRTDTQYF
cdr3_nt: TGTGCCAGCAGCGAGGACACTCGCACAGATACGCAGTATTTT

cdr3_length: 13
v_call: TRBV28
j_call: TRBJ2-7
d_call: NA
cdr3_aa: CASSLQGSYEQYF
cdr3_nt: TGTGCCAGCAGTTTACAGGGCTCCTACGAGCAGTACTTC

cdr3_length: 18
v_call: TRBV5-8
j_call: TRBJ1-5
d_call: TRBD1
cdr3_aa: CASSYSKTGIGSNQPQHF
cdr3_nt: TGTGCCAGCAGCTACTCGAAGACAGGGATCGGGAGCAATCAGCCCCAGCATTTT

cdr3_length: 10
v_call: TRBV2
j_call: TRBJ2-7
d_call: TRBD1
cdr3_aa: CASGQGEQYF
cdr3_nt: TGTGCCAGCGGACAGGGCGAGCAGTACTTC

cdr3_length: 15
v_call: TRBV28
j_call: TRBJ1-1
d_call: TRBD1
cdr3_aa: CASSSQGAWNTEAFF
cdr3_nt: TGTGCCAGCAGCTCTCAGGGGGCTTGGAACACTGAAGCTTTCTTT

cdr3_length: 19
v_call: TRBV4-1
j_call: TRBJ1-4
d_call: NA
cdr3_aa: CASSQDKRSQQPTNEKLFF
cdr3_nt: TGCGCCAGCAGCCAAGATAAAAGGAGCCAGCAACCAACTAATGAAAAACTGTTTTTT

cdr3_length: 14
v_call: TRBV28
j_call: TRBJ1-2
d_call: NA
cdr3_aa: CASSALVPNYGYTF
cdr3_nt: TGTGCCAGCAGCGCCTTAGTACCTAACTATGGCTACACCTTC

cdr3_length: 16
v_call: TRBV5-1
j_call: TRBJ2-3
d_call: TRBD2
cdr3_aa: CASSLPAGGATDTQYF
cdr3_nt: TGCGCCAGCAGCTTGCCAGCGGGGGGGGCCACAGATACGCAGTATTTT

cdr3_length: 15
v_call: TRBV5-1
j_call: TRBJ2-7
d_call: NA
cdr3_aa: CASSPERGATYEQYF
cdr3_nt: TGCGCCAGCAGCCCGGAACGCGGGGCGACCTACGAGCAGTACTTC

cdr3_length: 14
v_call: TRBV7-9
j_call: TRBJ2-7
d_call: NA
cdr3_aa: CASSPLSSSYEQYF
cdr3_nt: TGTGCCAGCAGCCCCCTATCTAGCTCCTACGAGCAGTACTTC

cdr3_length: 16
v_call: TRBV9
j_call: TRBJ2-2
d_call: TRBD1
cdr3_aa: CASSVVGTGGTGELFF
cdr3_nt: TGTGCCAGCAGCGTAGTAGGGACAGGGGGTACCGGGGAGCTGTTTTTT

cdr3_length: 15
v_call: TRBV10-3
j_call: TRBJ2-7
d_call: TRBD1
cdr3_aa: CAISEEGQGLYEQYF
cdr3_nt: TGTGCCATCAGTGAGGAAGGACAGGGGCTCTACGAGCAGTACTTC

cdr3_length: 13
v_call: TRBV2
j_call: TRBJ2-2
d_call: NA
cdr3_aa: CASSEIPTGELFF
cdr3_nt: TGTGCCAGCAGCGAGATTCCCACCGGGGAGCTGTTTTTT

cdr3_length: 16
v_call: TRBV13
j_call: TRBJ1-3
d_call: NA
cdr3_aa: CASSLRAGGPGNTIYF
cdr3_nt: TGTGCCAGCAGCTTGAGGGCCGGGGGGCCAGGAAACACCATATATTTT

cdr3_length: 16
v_call: TRBV7-9
j_call: TRBJ2-1
d_call: TRBD2
cdr3_aa: CASSLQLAGGLGEQFF
cdr3_nt: TGTGCCAGCAGCTTACAGTTAGCGGGGGGGCTTGGTGAGCAGTTCTTC

cdr3_length: 14
v_call: TRBV5-6
j_call: TRBJ1-1
d_call: NA
cdr3_aa: CASSFRSLNTEAFF
cdr3_nt: TGTGCCAGCAGCTTCCGGTCCCTGAACACTGAAGCTTTCTTT

cdr3_length: 14
v_call: TRBV6-5
j_call: TRBJ1-1
d_call: TRBD1
cdr3_aa: CASSYSTGFTEAFF
cdr3_nt: TGTGCCAGCAGTTACTCGACAGGGTTCACTGAAGCTTTCTTT

cdr3_length: 11
v_call: TRBV6-1
j_call: TRBJ1-6
d_call: NA
cdr3_aa: CASRAISPLHF
cdr3_nt: TGTGCCAGCAGGGCAATTTCACCCCTCCACTTT

cdr3_length: 14
v_call: TRBV6-5
j_call: TRBJ2-7
d_call: TRBD1
cdr3_aa: CASSSAGTGDEQYF
cdr3_nt: TGTGCCAGCAGTTCCGCTGGGACAGGGGACGAGCAGTACTTC

cdr3_length: 13
v_call: TRBV23-1
j_call: TRBJ1-2
d_call: NA
cdr3_aa: CASTGTLDYGYTF
cdr3_nt: TGCGCCAGTACCGGGACACTGGATTATGGCTACACCTTC

cdr3_length: 15
v_call: TRBV7-8
j_call: TRBJ1-1
d_call: NA
cdr3_aa: CASSLIRAENTEAFF
cdr3_nt: TGTGCCAGCAGCTTGATCAGAGCGGAGAACACTGAAGCTTTCTTT

cdr3_length: 11
v_call: TRBV25-1
j_call: TRBJ2-7
d_call: NA
cdr3_aa: CASSDRYEQYF
cdr3_nt: TGTGCCAGCAGTGATCGGTACGAGCAGTACTTC

cdr3_length: 15
v_call: TRBV19
j_call: TRBJ2-5
d_call: TRBD2
cdr3_aa: CASSMTGTSGETQYF
cdr3_nt: TGTGCCAGTAGTATGACCGGGACTAGTGGGGAGACCCAGTACTTC